What follows is one T cell receptor beta chain and its context. The data were obtained in a study of T cell changes during pregnancy in multiple sclerosis. Here immunoSEQ multiplex PCR was the method, and the copy in TCRdb shows in-frame clones only, minus some. The table includes about 36,000 clones, just over 90% detected once. Germline CDR1 MNHNS, CDR2 SASEGT. This CDR3 is 15 amino acids long. With V trimmed by 7 bases and J by 1 base, 5 bases remained unmatched. The chain couples TRBV6-1 to TRBJ1-3; the match to TRBD1 covers 9 bases. The TCR comes from a female donor with multiple sclerosis, enrolled in a pregnancy study. The starting material was CD4+ T cells from peripheral blood mononuclear cells, obtained after pregnancy. CDR3 nucleotide sequence: TGTGCCAGCAAACGACAGGGGGTATCTGGAAACACCATATATTTT. The encoded protein is CASKRQGVSGNTIYF.